This T cell receptor beta chain was documented in a study of blood T cell repertoires in COVID-19. Only in-frame clones appear in the TCRdb table, and some are missing; sequencing was by immunoSEQ multiplex PCR. This table has about 210,000 clones, 80% to 90% appearing once. Germline CDR1 SGHNT, CDR2 YENEEA. This CDR3 has 13 residues. The ends were cut back, 3 bases at V and 4 bases at J, with 9 bases in the middle. Sequencing was performed on PBMCs or T cells enriched from blood (not recorded which). This sequence was found in a middle-aged woman with acute COVID-19. The gene calls are TRBV11-3 and TRBJ1-2, with D possibly being TRBD1 (5 bases). In nucleotides, the CDR3 is TGTGCCAGCAGCTTTGACAGCCGCTATGGCTACACCTTC. The encoded protein is CASSFDSRYGYTF.